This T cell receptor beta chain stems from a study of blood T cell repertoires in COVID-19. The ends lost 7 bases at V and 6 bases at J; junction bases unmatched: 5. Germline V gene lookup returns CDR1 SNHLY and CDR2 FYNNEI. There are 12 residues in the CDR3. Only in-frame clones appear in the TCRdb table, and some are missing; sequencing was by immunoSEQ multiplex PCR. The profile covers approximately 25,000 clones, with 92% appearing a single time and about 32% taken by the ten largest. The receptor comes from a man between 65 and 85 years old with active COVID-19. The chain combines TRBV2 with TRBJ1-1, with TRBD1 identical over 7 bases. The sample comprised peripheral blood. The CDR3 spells CASKDREPEAFF. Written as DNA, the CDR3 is TGTGCCAGCAAAGACAGGGAGCCTGAAGCTTTCTTT.